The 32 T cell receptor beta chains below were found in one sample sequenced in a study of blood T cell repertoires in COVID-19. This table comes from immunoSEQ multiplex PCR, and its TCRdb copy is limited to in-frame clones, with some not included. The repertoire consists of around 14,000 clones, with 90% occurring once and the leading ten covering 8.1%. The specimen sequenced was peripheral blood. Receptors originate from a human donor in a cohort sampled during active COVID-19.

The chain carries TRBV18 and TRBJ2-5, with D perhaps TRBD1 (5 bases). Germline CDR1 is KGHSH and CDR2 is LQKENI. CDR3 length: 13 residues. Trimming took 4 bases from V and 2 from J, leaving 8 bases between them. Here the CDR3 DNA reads TGTGCCAGCTCACTCCGACAGCAAGAGACCCAGTACTTC. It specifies CASSLRQQETQYF.

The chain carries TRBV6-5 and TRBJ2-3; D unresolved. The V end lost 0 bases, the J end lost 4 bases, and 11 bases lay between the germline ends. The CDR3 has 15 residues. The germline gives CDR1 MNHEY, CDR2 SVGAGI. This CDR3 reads CASSYSGSRPDTQYF. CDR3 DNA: TGTGCCAGCAGTTACTCGGGCAGCCGCCCAGATACGCAGTATTTT.

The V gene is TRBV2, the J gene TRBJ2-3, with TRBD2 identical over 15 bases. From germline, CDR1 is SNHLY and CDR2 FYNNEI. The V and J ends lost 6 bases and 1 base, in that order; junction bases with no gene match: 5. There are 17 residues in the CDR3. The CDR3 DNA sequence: TGTGCCAGCAGGCCCGGACTAGCGGGGGGGGGCACAGATACGCAGTATTTT. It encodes CASRPGLAGGGTDTQYF.

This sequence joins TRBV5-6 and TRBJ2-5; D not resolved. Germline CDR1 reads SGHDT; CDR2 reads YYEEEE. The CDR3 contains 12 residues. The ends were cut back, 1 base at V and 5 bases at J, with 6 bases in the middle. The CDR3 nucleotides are TGTGCCAGCAGCTTGTACCGGGAGACCCAGTACTTC. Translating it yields CASSLYRETQYF.

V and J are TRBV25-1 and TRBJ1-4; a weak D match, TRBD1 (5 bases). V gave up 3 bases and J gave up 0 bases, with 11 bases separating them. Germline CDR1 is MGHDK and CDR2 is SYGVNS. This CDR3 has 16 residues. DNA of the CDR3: TGTGCCAGCAGTGACCGGCGGGGGGCAACTAATGAAAAACTGTTTTTT. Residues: CASSDRRGATNEKLFF.

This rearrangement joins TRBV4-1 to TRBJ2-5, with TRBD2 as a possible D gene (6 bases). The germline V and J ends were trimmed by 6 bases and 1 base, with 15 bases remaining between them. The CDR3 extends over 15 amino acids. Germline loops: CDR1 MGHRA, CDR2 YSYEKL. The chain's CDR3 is CASREAWRGQETQYF. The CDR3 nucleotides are TGCGCCAGCAGGGAAGCTTGGAGGGGCCAAGAGACCCAGTACTTC.

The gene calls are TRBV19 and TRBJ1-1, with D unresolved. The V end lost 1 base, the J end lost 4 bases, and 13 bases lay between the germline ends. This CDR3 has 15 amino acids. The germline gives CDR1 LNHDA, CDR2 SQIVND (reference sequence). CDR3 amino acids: CASSIGSRLSTEAFF. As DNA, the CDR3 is TGTGCCAGTAGTATAGGGAGCCGGCTGAGCACTGAAGCTTTCTTT.

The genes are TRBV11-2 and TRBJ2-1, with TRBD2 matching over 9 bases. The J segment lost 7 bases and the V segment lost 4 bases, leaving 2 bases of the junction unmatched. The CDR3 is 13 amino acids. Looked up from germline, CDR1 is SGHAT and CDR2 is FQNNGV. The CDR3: CASSSGLANEQFF. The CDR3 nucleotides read TGTGCCAGCAGCTCGGGACTAGCAAATGAGCAGTTCTTC.

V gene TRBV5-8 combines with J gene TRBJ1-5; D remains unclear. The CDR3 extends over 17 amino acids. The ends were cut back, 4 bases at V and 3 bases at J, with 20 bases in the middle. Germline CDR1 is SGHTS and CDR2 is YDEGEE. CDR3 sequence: CASSHSGRGFANQPQHF. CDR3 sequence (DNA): TGTGCCAGCAGCCACTCCGGGAGAGGGTTCGCCAATCAGCCCCAGCATTTT.

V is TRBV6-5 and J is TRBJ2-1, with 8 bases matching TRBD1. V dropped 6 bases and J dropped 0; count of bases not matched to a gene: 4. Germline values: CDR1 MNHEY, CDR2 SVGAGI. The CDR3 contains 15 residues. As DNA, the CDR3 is TGTGCCAGCAGAATGACAGGGGCCTCCTACAATGAGCAGTTCTTC. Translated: CASRMTGASYNEQFF.

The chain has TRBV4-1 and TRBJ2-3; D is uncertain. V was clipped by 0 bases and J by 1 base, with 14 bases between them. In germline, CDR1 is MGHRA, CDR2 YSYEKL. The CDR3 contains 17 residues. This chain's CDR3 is CASSQDGSLRGTDTQYF. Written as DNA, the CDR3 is TGCGCCAGCAGCCAAGATGGATCTCTACGGGGCACAGATACGCAGTATTTT.

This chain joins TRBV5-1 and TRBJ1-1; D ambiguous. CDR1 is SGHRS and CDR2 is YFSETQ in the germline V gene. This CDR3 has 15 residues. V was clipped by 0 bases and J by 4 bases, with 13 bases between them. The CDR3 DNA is TGCGCCAGCAGCTTGGTTCGGGGTCGGAGCACTGAAGCTTTCTTT. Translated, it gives CASSLVRGRSTEAFF.

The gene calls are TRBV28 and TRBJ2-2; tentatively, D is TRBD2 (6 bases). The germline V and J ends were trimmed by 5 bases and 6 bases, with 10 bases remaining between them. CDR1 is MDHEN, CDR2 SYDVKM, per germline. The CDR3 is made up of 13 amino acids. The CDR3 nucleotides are TGTGCCAGCAGTACGCGGGGTGCCGGGGAGCTGTTTTTT. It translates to CASSTRGAGELFF.

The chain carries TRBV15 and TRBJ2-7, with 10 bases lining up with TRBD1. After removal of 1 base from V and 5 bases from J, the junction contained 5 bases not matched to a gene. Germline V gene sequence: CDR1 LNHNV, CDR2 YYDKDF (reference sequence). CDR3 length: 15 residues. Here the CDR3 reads CATSRGQGATDEQYF. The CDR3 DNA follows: TGTGCCACCAGCAGAGGACAGGGGGCGACGGACGAGCAGTACTTC.

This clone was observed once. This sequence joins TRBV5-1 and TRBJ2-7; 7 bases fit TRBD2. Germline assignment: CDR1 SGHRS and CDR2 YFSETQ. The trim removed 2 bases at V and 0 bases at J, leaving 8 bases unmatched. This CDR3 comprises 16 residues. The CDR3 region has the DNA TGCGCCAGCAGCTTACACTCGGGGGGTTACTCCTACGAGCAGTACTTC. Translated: CASSLHSGGYSYEQYF.

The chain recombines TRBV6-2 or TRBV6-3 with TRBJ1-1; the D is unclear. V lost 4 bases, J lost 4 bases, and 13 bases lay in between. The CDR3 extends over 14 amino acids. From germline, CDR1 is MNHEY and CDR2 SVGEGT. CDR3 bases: TGTGCCAGCAGTTCTGGCCTCTCGGGCACTGAAGCTTTCTTT. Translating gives CASSSGLSGTEAFF.

The CDR3 bases are TGCGCCAGCAGCCCTAGCGGGAGGTTGAATGAGCAGTTCTTC. Translated: CASSPSGRLNEQFF. The rearrangement links TRBV4-1 to TRBJ2-1; 11 positions match TRBD2. The CDR3 has 14 amino acids. Germline V gene data show CDR1 as MGHRA and CDR2 as YSYEKL. Trimming cost V 4 bases and J 7 bases; bases outside gene matches: 3.

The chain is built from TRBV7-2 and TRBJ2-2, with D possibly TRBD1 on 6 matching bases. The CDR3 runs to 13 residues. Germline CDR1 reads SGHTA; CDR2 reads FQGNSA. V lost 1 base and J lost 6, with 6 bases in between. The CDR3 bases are TGTGCCAGCAGCTTAGGGACAGCCGGGGAGCTGTTTTTT. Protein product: CASSLGTAGELFF.

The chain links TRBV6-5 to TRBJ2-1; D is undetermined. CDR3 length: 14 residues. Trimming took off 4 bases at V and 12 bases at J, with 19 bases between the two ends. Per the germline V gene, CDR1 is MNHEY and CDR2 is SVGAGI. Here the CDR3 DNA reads TGTGCCAGCAGTTCCTTAGCCCCGTTAATATGGCAGTTCTTC. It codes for CASSSLAPLIWQFF.

The CDR3 DNA reads as TGTGCCACCAGCAGAGATGTGTGGGGGCAGGGGATAAATGAGCAGTTCTTC. This codes for CATSRDVWGQGINEQFF. The chain is built from TRBV15 and TRBJ2-1, with D maybe TRBD1 (6 bases). Germline V lookup: CDR1 LNHNV, CDR2 YYDKDF (reference sequence). The V gene lost 0 bases and the J gene lost 7 bases, with 19 bases spanning the gap. The CDR3 totals 17 residues. Drawing the rest from reference TRBV15 and TRBJ2-1, the complete variable domain is DAMVIQNPRYQVTQFGKPVTLSCSQTLNHNVMYWYQQKSSQAPKLLFHYYDKDFNNEADTPDNFQSRRPNTSFCFLDIRSPGLGDTAMYLCATSRDVWGQGINEQFFGPGTRLTVL.

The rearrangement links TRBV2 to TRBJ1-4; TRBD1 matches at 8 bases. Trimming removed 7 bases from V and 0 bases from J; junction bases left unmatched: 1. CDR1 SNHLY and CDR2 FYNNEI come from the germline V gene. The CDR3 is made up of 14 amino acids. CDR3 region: CASKTGATNEKLFF. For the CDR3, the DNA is TGTGCCAGCAAGACAGGGGCAACTAATGAAAAACTGTTTTTT.

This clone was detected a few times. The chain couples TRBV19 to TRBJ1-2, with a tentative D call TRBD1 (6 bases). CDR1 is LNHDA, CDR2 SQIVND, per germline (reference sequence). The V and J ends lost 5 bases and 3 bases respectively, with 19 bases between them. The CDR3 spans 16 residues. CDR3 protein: CASSLGQQPTYYGYTF. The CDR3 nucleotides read TGTGCCAGTAGTCTAGGACAGCAACCCACTTACTATGGCTACACCTTC.

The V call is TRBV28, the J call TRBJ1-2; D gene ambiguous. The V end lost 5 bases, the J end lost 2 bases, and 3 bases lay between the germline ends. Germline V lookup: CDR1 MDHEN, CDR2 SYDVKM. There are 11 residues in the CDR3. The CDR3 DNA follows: TGTGCCAGCAGTCCGAACTATGGCTACACCTTC. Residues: CASSPNYGYTF.

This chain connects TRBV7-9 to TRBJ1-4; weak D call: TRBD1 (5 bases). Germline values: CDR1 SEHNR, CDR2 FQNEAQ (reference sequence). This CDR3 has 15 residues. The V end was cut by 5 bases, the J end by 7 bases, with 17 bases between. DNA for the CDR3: TGTGCCAGCAGCCCCCAACCGGGACTAGGTGAAAAACTGTTTTTT. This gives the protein CASSPQPGLGEKLFF.

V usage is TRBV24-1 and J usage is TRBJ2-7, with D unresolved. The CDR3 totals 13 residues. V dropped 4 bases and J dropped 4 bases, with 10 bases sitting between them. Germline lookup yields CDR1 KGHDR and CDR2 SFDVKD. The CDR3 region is CATSDTAGYEQYF. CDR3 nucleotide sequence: TGTGCCACCAGTGACACAGCAGGATACGAGCAGTACTTC.

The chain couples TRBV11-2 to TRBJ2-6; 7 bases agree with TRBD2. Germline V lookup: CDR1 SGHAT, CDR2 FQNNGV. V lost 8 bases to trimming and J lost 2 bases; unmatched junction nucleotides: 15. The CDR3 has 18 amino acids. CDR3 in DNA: TGTGCCAGCTGCGTGGGGGATGGGAGGGGTACTGGGGCCAACGTCCTGACTTTC. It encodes CASCVGDGRGTGANVLTF.

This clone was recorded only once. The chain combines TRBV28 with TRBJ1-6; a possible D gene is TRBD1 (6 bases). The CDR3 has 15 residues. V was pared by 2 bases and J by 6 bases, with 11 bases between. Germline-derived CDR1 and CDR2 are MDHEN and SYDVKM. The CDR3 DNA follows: TGTGCCAGCAGTTTAGGGACAAGCGGTAATTCACCCCTCCACTTT. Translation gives CASSLGTSGNSPLHF.

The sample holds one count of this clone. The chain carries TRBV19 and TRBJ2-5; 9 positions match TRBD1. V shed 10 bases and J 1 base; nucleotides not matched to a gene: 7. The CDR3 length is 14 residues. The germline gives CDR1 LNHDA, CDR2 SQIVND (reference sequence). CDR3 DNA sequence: TGTGCCACTTCTACAGGGGGCTCCCAAGAGACCCAGTACTTC. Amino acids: CATSTGGSQETQYF.

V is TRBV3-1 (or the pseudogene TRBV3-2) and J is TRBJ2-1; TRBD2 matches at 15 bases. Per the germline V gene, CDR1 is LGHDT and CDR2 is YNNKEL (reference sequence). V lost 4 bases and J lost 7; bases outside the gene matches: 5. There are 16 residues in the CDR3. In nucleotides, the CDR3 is TGTGCCAGCAGCCCTGGACTAGCGGGGGGGGCGAATGAGCAGTTCTTC. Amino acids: CASSPGLAGGANEQFF.

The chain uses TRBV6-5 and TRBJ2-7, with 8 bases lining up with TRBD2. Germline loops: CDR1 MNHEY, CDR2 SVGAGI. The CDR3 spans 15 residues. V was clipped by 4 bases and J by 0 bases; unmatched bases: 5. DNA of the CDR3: TGTGCCAGCAGTTCTAGCGGGTCGCGCTCCTACGAGCAGTACTTC. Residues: CASSSSGSRSYEQYF.

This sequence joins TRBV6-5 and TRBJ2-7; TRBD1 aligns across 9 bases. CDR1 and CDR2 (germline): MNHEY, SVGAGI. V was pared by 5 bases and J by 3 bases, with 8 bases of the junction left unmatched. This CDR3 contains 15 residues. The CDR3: CASSPGQGLYYEQYF. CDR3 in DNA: TGTGCCAGCAGTCCGGGACAGGGACTTTACTACGAGCAGTACTTC.

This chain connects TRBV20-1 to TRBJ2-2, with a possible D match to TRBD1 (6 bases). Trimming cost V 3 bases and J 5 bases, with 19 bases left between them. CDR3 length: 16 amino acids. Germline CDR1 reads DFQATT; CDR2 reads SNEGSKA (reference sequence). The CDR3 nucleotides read TGCAGTGCTAGTCCGGCGGACAGTCCTGCAACCGGGGAGCTGTTTTTT. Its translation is CSASPADSPATGELFF.